This T cell receptor beta chain originates from a study of a mutant IDH1 vaccine in newly diagnosed glioma. Time point here: week 47, end of study. The content of each vaccine dose was 300 ug of mutant IDH1 20-mer peptide, and topical imiquimod accompanied it. About this clone itself: Antigen: not known.

The assay was immunoSEQ multiplex PCR, and TCRdb's table has in-frame clones only and misses some. This table holds approximately 21,000 clones, almost 85% found once. The source is a man between 40 and 49 years old with glioma. This sample comprised PBMCs, obtained from a glioma patient whose treatment included an IDH1 peptide vaccine.

This CDR3 reads CASSTAGQRANVLTF. In DNA, the CDR3 is TGTGCCAGCAGCACCGCAGGACAGCGGGCCAACGTCCTGACTTTC. V gene TRBV5-5 combines with J gene TRBJ2-6; tentatively, D is TRBD1 (6 bases). V lost 4 bases to trimming and J lost 5 bases, with 13 bases between them. Looked up from germline, CDR1 is SGHKS and CDR2 is YYEKEE (reference sequence). CDR3 length: 15 amino acids.